Listed below are T cell receptor beta chains from one sample, sequenced in a study of T cells in Graves' hyperthyroidism and ophthalmopathy. MiXCR, applied by TCRdb to the multiplex PCR reads, yields one record per CDR3 protein. This sample has about 480,000 distinct CDR3 sequences, with 20% to 25% found just once. The sequencing input was blood. The receptor source for this set is a woman between 70 and 85 years old with Graves' ophthalmopathy. Each CDR3 is given with its conserved first and last residue. A D gene is named only where the DNA matches it firmly. A row's size may be missing; if present it is once, few, many or a size class.

D: TRBD1; J: TRBJ2-7; size: NA; V: TRBV20-1; CDR3: CSARKGTGAYEQYF; DNA: TGCAGTGCTAGAAAAGGGACAGGGGCCTACGAGCAGTACTTC
D: TRBD1; J: TRBJ2-3; size: many; V: TRBV28; CDR3: CASSLTGDTDTQYF; DNA: TGTGCCAGCAGTCTTACAGGGGACACAGATACGCAGTATTTT
D: TRBD2; J: TRBJ2-5; size: few; V: TRBV11-1; CDR3: CASSLAPGRGQETQYF; DNA: TGTGCCAGCAGCTTAGCTCCCGGGAGGGGCCAAGAGACCCAGTACTTC
D: NA; J: TRBJ2-1; size: NA; V: TRBV9; CDR3: CASSTASDYSYNEQFF; DNA: TGTGCCAGCAGCACCGCTAGCGACTACTCCTACAATGAGCAGTTCTTC
D: TRBD2; J: TRBJ2-5; size: NA; V: TRBV9; CDR3: CASSPRLAEEETQYF; DNA: TGTGCCAGCAGCCCTAGACTAGCGGAGGAAGAGACCCAGTACTTC
D: TRBD2; J: TRBJ2-1; size: NA; V: TRBV29-1; CDR3: CSVDRSSGSSEQFF; DNA: TGCAGCGTTGATAGGTCTAGCGGGAGTTCCGAGCAGTTCTTC
D: NA; J: TRBJ1-5; size: few; V: TRBV19; CDR3: CASHPRVSGNQPQHF; DNA: TGTGCCAGTCATCCCCGGGTTAGTGGCAATCAGCCCCAGCATTTT
D: NA; J: TRBJ2-3; size: few; V: TRBV20-1; CDR3: CSARWLGDTQYF; DNA: TGCAGTGCTCGGTGGTTGGGGGATACGCAGTATTTT
D: NA; J: TRBJ2-3; size: few; V: TRBV6-1; CDR3: CASSESFRTDTQYF; DNA: TGTGCCAGCAGTGAATCGTTTCGCACAGATACGCAGTATTTT
D: NA; J: TRBJ2-3; size: few; V: TRBV2; CDR3: CATLGGGQGDKDTQYF; DNA: TGTGCCACCCTCGGAGGGGGGCAGGGGGATAAAGATACGCAGTATTTT
D: NA; J: TRBJ1-1; size: few; V: TRBV4-3; CDR3: CASSPQYRMNTEAFF; DNA: TGCGCCAGCAGCCCCCAGTACAGAATGAACACTGAAGCTTTCTTT
D: TRBD1; J: TRBJ1-2; size: NA; V: TRBV29-1; CDR3: CSVSQGGGPFGYTF; DNA: TGCAGCGTTTCACAGGGAGGGGGCCCTTTTGGCTACACCTTC
D: NA; J: TRBJ1-2; size: NA; V: TRBV29-1; CDR3: CSVFDRGYGYTF; DNA: TGCAGCGTTTTCGACCGTGGCTATGGCTACACCTTC
D: NA; J: TRBJ1-4; size: NA; V: TRBV20-1; CDR3: CSARKEEKLFF; DNA: TGCAGTGCTAGAAAGGAGGAAAAACTGTTTTTT
D: NA; J: TRBJ1-4; size: NA; V: TRBV30; CDR3: CAWSRKAELFF; DNA: TGTGCCTGGAGTCGAAAGGCAGAACTGTTTTTT
D: NA; J: TRBJ1-4; size: few; V: TRBV4-1; CDR3: CASSLSGLNEKLFF; DNA: TGCGCCAGCAGCCTCAGCGGTCTTAATGAAAAACTGTTTTTT
D: NA; J: TRBJ2-7; size: NA; V: TRBV20-1; CDR3: CSARDRERSPYEQYF; DNA: TGCAGTGCTAGAGATCGGGAGAGAAGCCCCTACGAGCAGTACTTC
D: NA; J: TRBJ1-5; size: few; V: TRBV7-2; CDR3: CASSLVDGHNQPQHF; DNA: TGTGCCAGCAGCTTAGTCGACGGACATAATCAGCCCCAGCATTTT
D: NA; J: TRBJ1-4; size: NA; V: TRBV3-1; CDR3: CASSQEGGKLFF; DNA: TGTGCCAGCAGCCAAGAGGGGGGAAAACTGTTTTTT
D: TRBD1; J: TRBJ1-3; size: once; V: TRBV2; CDR3: CASRTTGAGNTIYF; DNA: TGTGCCAGCAGGACCACAGGGGCTGGAAACACCATATATTTT
D: NA; J: TRBJ1-2; size: many; V: TRBV6-5; CDR3: CASSYSSDVTSGYTF; DNA: TGTGCCAGCAGTTACTCGTCCGACGTTACCTCTGGCTACACCTTC
D: TRBD2; J: TRBJ2-1; size: once; V: TRBV20-1; CDR3: CSASHPSGYNEQFF; DNA: TGCAGTGCTAGTCATCCTAGCGGATACAATGAGCAGTTCTTC
D: TRBD2; J: TRBJ2-7; size: NA; V: TRBV10-1; CDR3: CASPRWEGTYEQYF; DNA: TGCGCCAGCCCTCGGTGGGAGGGAACCTACGAGCAGTACTTC
D: NA; J: TRBJ2-5; size: few; V: TRBV20-1; CDR3: CSTPVGWETQYF; DNA: TGCAGTACCCCGGTAGGGTGGGAGACCCAGTACTTC
D: TRBD1; J: TRBJ2-1; size: few; V: TRBV5-6; CDR3: CASSPDRNNEQFF; DNA: TGTGCCAGCAGCCCGGACAGGAACAATGAGCAGTTCTTC
D: NA; J: TRBJ2-7; size: NA; V: TRBV9; CDR3: CASSPRWQDYEQYF; DNA: TGTGCCAGCAGCCCTAGGTGGCAAGACTACGAGCAGTACTTC
D: TRBD1; J: TRBJ1-4; size: NA; V: TRBV5-1; CDR3: CASSVSGTGPEKLFF; DNA: TGCGCCAGCAGCGTATCCGGGACAGGGCCTGAAAAACTGTTTTTT
D: TRBD2; J: TRBJ2-7; size: NA; V: TRBV5-5; CDR3: CASSFSSSGRTSSYEQYF; DNA: TGTGCCAGCAGCTTCAGTTCATCCGGCCGGACTAGTTCCTACGAGCAGTACTTC
D: NA; J: TRBJ2-7; size: few; V: TRBV12-3/TRBV12-4; CDR3: CASSRSTGRNYEQYF; DNA: TGTGCCAGCAGTCGAAGCACGGGACGGAACTACGAGCAGTACTTC
D: NA; J: TRBJ2-7; size: NA; V: TRBV2; CDR3: CASRGDFNSYEQYF; DNA: TGTGCCAGCAGGGGAGACTTCAACTCCTACGAGCAGTACTTC
D: NA; J: TRBJ2-3; size: NA; V: TRBV6-2/TRBV6-3; CDR3: CASSHPLKPDTQYF; DNA: TGTGCCAGCAGTCATCCCCTGAAGCCAGATACGCAGTATTTT
D: TRBD1; J: TRBJ1-4; size: NA; V: TRBV6-2/TRBV6-3; CDR3: CASSPTGDATNEKLFF; DNA: TGTGCCAGCAGTCCGACAGGGGATGCAACTAATGAAAAACTGTTTTTT
D: NA; J: TRBJ2-1; size: NA; V: TRBV29-1; CDR3: CSVRMGYNEQFF; DNA: TGCAGCGTTCGCATGGGATACAATGAGCAGTTCTTC
D: NA; J: TRBJ2-5; size: NA; V: TRBV15; CDR3: CATSSPGTKTQYF; DNA: TGTGCCACCAGCAGTCCGGGGACAAAGACCCAGTACTTC
D: TRBD2; J: TRBJ2-2; size: NA; V: TRBV27; CDR3: CASSLAVSGLGGELFF; DNA: TGTGCCAGCAGTTTGGCCGTTAGCGGGCTCGGCGGGGAGCTGTTTTTT
D: TRBD2; J: TRBJ2-1; size: few; V: TRBV6-6; CDR3: CASSYSRAGGLYNEQFF; DNA: TGTGCCAGCAGTTACTCGAGGGCGGGAGGGCTTTACAATGAGCAGTTCTTC
D: NA; J: TRBJ2-1; size: few; V: TRBV15; CDR3: CATSRPQSAQFF; DNA: TGTGCCACCAGCAGACCGCAAAGCGCGCAGTTCTTC
D: TRBD2; J: TRBJ2-2; size: NA; V: TRBV9; CDR3: CASSVSASGSGNTGELFF; DNA: TGTGCCAGCAGTGTATCGGCTAGCGGGAGTGGTAACACCGGGGAGCTGTTTTTT
D: NA; J: TRBJ1-2; size: many; V: TRBV28; CDR3: CASRPTAVNYGYTF; DNA: TGTGCCAGCAGGCCAACGGCAGTCAACTATGGCTACACCTTC
D: TRBD2; J: TRBJ2-1; size: NA; V: TRBV20-1; CDR3: CSAPTSGRYNEQFF; DNA: TGCAGTGCTCCCACTAGCGGGAGATACAATGAGCAGTTCTTC
D: NA; J: TRBJ1-5; size: many; V: TRBV7-8; CDR3: CASSLYQGLQPQHF; DNA: TGTGCCAGCAGCTTATATCAGGGGCTTCAGCCCCAGCATTTT
D: NA; J: TRBJ1-6; size: NA; V: TRBV27; CDR3: CASSFNRSPLHF; DNA: TGTGCCAGCAGTTTTAATCGCTCACCCCTCCACTTT
D: NA; J: TRBJ2-6; size: NA; V: TRBV27; CDR3: CASSLSGRLGGANVLTF; DNA: TGTGCCAGCAGTTTATCGGGCAGGTTAGGTGGGGCCAACGTCCTGACTTTC
D: TRBD2; J: TRBJ2-1; size: NA; V: TRBV27; CDR3: CASSLAGGTYEQLF; DNA: TGTGCCAGCAGTTTAGCGGGAGGAACCTATGAGCAGCTCTTC
D: TRBD1; J: TRBJ1-2; size: NA; V: TRBV9; CDR3: CASSVEGQGAYPYGYTF; DNA: TGTGCCAGCAGCGTCGAGGGACAGGGGGCTTACCCCTATGGCTACACCTTC
D: NA; J: TRBJ2-1; size: few; V: TRBV20-1; CDR3: CSVSQDNNEQFF; DNA: TGCAGTGTCAGTCAGGATAACAATGAGCAGTTCTTC
D: NA; J: TRBJ2-7; size: few; V: TRBV20-1; CDR3: CSARGLPGIYEQYF; DNA: TGCAGTGCTCGGGGACTCCCCGGGATATACGAGCAGTACTTC
D: NA; J: TRBJ2-1; size: NA; V: TRBV29-1; CDR3: CSVELAVASSNEQFF; DNA: TGCAGCGTTGAGTTGGCGGTTGCGAGCTCCAATGAGCAGTTCTTC
D: NA; J: TRBJ2-1; size: NA; V: TRBV5-1; CDR3: CASSPGTGIIGEQFF; DNA: TGCGCCAGCAGCCCCGGGACCGGTATAATAGGTGAGCAGTTCTTC
D: NA; J: TRBJ2-1; size: many; V: TRBV3-1; CDR3: CASSPSAGINEQFF; DNA: TGTGCCAGCAGCCCCTCGGCCGGGATCAATGAGCAGTTCTTC
D: NA; J: TRBJ2-1; size: few; V: TRBV5-1; CDR3: CASSSIVGNEQFF; DNA: TGCGCCAGCAGCTCCATAGTAGGCAATGAGCAGTTCTTC
D: TRBD1; J: TRBJ2-4; size: many; V: TRBV12-3/TRBV12-4; CDR3: CASSPGQGVIQYF; DNA: TGTGCCAGCAGCCCGGGACAGGGGGTCATTCAGTACTTC
D: NA; J: TRBJ2-1; size: NA; V: TRBV19; CDR3: CASKDYNEQFF; DNA: TGTGCCAGCAAGGACTACAATGAGCAGTTCTTC
D: NA; J: TRBJ1-5; size: few; V: TRBV19; CDR3: CASSTKQGQPQHF; DNA: TGTGCCAGTAGCACCAAACAGGGTCAGCCCCAGCATTTT
D: NA; J: TRBJ2-7; size: NA; V: TRBV7-3; CDR3: CASSLVRERTYEQYF; DNA: TGTGCCAGCAGCTTAGTTAGGGAGAGAACCTACGAGCAGTACTTC